The entry below describes one TCR beta chain. Its specificity is unknown. V lost 5 bases and J lost 1, with 9 bases in between. The CDR3 totals 13 residues. The germline CDR1 and CDR2 sequences are MNHEY and SVGAGI. This record belongs to a study of CD8 T cells in Susac syndrome. General study points: The authors acknowledged that the study's TCR sequencing and HLA analysis involved relatively few individuals.

Random hexamers served to reverse transcribe roughly 0.5 to 1 ug RNA. Multiplex immunoSEQ PCR targeted 54 Vbeta and 13 Jbeta TCR beta segments. One entry per CDR3 protein, called by TCRdb with MiXCR from the immunoSEQ multiplex PCR reads. This sample has approximately 160,000 distinct CDR3 sequences, with 90% to 95% found just once. The controls, all healthy donors, were matched for age and sex. TEMRA cells were enriched by FACS, and CD4+ and CD8+ T cells were negatively isolated. Sequenced material: CD4+ T cells from PBMCs. This TCR was sampled from a human donor in good health. This chain uses TRBV6-5 with TRBJ2-7; the D gene is possibly TRBD1 (6 bases). In DNA, the CDR3 is TGTGCCAGCAGTAAAACAGGGTCCTACGAGCAGTACTTC. As protein: CASSKTGSYEQYF.